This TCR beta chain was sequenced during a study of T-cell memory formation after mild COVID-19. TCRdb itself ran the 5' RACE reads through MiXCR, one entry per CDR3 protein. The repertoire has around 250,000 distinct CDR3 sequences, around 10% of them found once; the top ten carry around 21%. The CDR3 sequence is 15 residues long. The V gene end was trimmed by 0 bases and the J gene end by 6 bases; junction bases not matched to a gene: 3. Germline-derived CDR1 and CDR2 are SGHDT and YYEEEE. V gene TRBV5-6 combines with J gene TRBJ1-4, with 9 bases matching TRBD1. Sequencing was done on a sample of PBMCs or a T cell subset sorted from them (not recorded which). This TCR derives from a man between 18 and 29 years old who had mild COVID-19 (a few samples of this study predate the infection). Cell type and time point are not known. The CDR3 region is CASSLDGTGHEKLFF. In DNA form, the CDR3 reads TGTGCCAGCAGCTTGGATGGGACAGGGCATGAAAAACTGTTTTTT.